The source of this TCR beta chain is a study of control samples from healthy donors and cancer patients. The CDR3 is made up of 16 amino acids. The V gene's germline CDR1 is SGHVS and CDR2 FQNEAQ. V shed 5 bases and J 4 bases; nucleotides not matched to a gene: 10. Sequenced by immunoSEQ multiplex PCR; TCRdb stores in-frame clones only, minus some. The table records some 96,000 clones, more than 80% of them present only once. This clonotype originated in a young man in good health. This chain connects TRBV7-8 to TRBJ2-2; 7 bases agree with TRBD1. Sequenced input: blood. DNA of the CDR3: TGTGCCAGCAGCCCTCGGACAGGTGGGACCACCGGGGAGCTGTTTTTT. Its protein is CASSPRTGGTTGELFF.